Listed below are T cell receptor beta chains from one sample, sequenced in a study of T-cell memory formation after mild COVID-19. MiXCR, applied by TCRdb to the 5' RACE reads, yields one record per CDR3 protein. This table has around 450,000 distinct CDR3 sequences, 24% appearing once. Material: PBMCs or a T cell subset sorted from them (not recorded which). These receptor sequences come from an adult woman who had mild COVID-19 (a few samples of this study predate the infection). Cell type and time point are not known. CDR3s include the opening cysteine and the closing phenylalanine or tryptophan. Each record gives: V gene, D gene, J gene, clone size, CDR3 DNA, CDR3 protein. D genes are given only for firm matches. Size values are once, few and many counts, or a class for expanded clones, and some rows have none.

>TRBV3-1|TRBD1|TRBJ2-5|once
TGTGCCAGCAGCCACACAGGGGATGGAACACAAGAGACCCAGTACTTC
CASSHTGDGTQETQYF
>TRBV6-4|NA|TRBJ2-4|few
TGTGCCAGCAGTGATGGAAGAATAGCCAAAAACATTCAGTACTTC
CASSDGRIAKNIQYF
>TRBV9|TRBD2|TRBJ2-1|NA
TGTGCCAGCAGCGTAGGAGGTAGCGGGCCGTCCTACAATGAGCAGTTCTTC
CASSVGGSGPSYNEQFF
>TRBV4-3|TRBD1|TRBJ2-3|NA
TGCGCCAGCAGCCAAGAGACAGGGGGAACAGATACGCAGTATTTT
CASSQETGGTDTQYF
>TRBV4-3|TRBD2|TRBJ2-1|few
TGCGCCAGCAGCCAAGTCCCGGGACTAGCGGGAGGGCCGAATGAGCAGTTCTTC
CASSQVPGLAGGPNEQFF
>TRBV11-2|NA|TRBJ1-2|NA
TGTGCCAGCAGCTTAGAGGTAACCGTGGTTTCGGAGGGCTACACCTTC
CASSLEVTVVSEGYTF
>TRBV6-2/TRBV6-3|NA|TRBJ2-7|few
TGTGCCAGCAGTTTGTCCTGGTACGAGCAGTACTTC
CASSLSWYEQYF
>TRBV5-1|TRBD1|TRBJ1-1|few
TGCGCCAGCAGCTTGGCCCCCGGAGCAGGGGGTAACACTGAAGCTTTCTTT
CASSLAPGAGGNTEAFF
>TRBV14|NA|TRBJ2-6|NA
TGTGCCAGCAGCCAAGAATGGCCTGGGGCCAACGTCCTGACTTTC
CASSQEWPGANVLTF
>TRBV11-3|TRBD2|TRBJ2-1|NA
TGTGCCAGCAGCTTAGTCTACGCGACTAGCGGGAGAAATTACAATGAGCAGTTCTTC
CASSLVYATSGRNYNEQFF
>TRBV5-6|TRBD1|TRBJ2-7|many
TGTGCCAGCAGCTTGGGACAGGGGGAGTACTTC
CASSLGQGEYF
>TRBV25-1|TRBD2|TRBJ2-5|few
TGTGCCAGCAGTGACGGCGGGAGGGCCGAGACCCAGTACTTC
CASSDGGRAETQYF
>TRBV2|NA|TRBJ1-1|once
TGTGCCAGCAGTGGAGAGGGAAGGACTGAAGCTTTCTTT
CASSGEGRTEAFF
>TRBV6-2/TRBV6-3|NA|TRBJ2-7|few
TGTGCCAGCGGTCCGGGACCCCGCCACTCCGAGCAGTACTTC
CASGPGPRHSEQYF
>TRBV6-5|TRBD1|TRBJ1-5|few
TGTGCCAGCAGTTACCAACAGGGGTTTGGTCAGCCCCAGCATTTT
CASSYQQGFGQPQHF
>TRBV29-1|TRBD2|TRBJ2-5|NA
TGCAGCGTTGGGGGGGGGATGGAGACCCAGTACTTC
CSVGGGMETQYF
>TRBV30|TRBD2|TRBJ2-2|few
TGTGCCTGGACCTCTGACGGGGGGACCACCGGGGAGCTGTTTTTT
CAWTSDGGTTGELFF
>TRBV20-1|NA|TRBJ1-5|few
TGCAGTGCTAGAGAGGATAGGGGAAATCAGCCCCAGCATTTT
CSAREDRGNQPQHF
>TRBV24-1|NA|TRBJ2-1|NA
TGTGCCACCAGTGATCCTCAACGACGGAGAGGTGAGCAGTTCTTC
CATSDPQRRRGEQFF
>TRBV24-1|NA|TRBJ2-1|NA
TGTGCCACCAGTGATTTTAACAGGGAAAACAATGAGCAGTTCTTC
CATSDFNRENNEQFF
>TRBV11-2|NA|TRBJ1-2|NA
TGTGCCAGCAGCTTAGAGGAGGGCTATGGCTACACCTTC
CASSLEEGYGYTF
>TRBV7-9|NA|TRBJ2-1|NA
TGTGCCAGCGGGGTGGGCAATGAGCAGTTCTTC
CASGVGNEQFF
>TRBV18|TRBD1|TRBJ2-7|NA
TGTGCCAGCTCACGGGACAGGGCTAACGAGCAGTACTTC
CASSRDRANEQYF
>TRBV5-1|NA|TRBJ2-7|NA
TGCGCCAGCAGCTCCTACAATCTACCGGGACGGCCAGGGGACGAGCAGTACTTC
CASSSYNLPGRPGDEQYF
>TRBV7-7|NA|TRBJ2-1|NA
TGTGCTAGCAGCTTAGGGGCTAGTGGTGGTGGTGAGCAGTTCTTC
CASSLGASGGGEQFF
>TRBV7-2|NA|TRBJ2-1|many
TGTGCCAGCAGCTCGGGCCCCAATGAGCAGTTCTTC
CASSSGPNEQFF
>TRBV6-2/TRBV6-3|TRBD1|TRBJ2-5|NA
TGTGCCAGCAGCAGACAGGGATTCCAGGAGACCCAGTACTTC
CASSRQGFQETQYF
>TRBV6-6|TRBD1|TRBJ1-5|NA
TGTGCCAGCAGTTACCCCTCGGGACAGGGTAAACATTTT
CASSYPSGQGKHF
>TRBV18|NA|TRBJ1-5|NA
TGTGCCAGCTCGCGCAGCGCCTGGTCGTGGCAGGGCAGGGATAGCAATCAGCCCCAGCATTTT
CASSRSAWSWQGRDSNQPQHF
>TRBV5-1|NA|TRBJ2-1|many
TGCGCCAGCAGCTTTCGTCCCGGGACTGGTAACAATGAGCAGTTCTTC
CASSFRPGTGNNEQFF
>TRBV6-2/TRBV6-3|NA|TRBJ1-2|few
TGTGCCAGCAGTTACACGAGGGGGGCCTATGGCTACACCTTC
CASSYTRGAYGYTF
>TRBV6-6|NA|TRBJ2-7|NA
TGTGCCAGCAGTTACTCGAGAGATCCCCGAGGGGGCTACGAGCAGTACTTC
CASSYSRDPRGGYEQYF
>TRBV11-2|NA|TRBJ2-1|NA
TGTGCCAGCAGCGTTCTCAATGAGCAGTTCTTC
CASSVLNEQFF
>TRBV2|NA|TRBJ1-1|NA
TGTGCCAGCAGTGAATATGGTTGGGGATTTGGGAACACTGAAGCTTTCTTT
CASSEYGWGFGNTEAFF
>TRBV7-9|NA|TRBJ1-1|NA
TGTGCCAGCAGCCAATACACGAACACTGAAGCTTTCTTT
CASSQYTNTEAFF
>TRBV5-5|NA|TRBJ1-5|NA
TGTGCCAGCAGCTTGCAGGCGGGGGGAAATCAGCCCCAGCATTTT
CASSLQAGGNQPQHF
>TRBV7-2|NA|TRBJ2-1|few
TGTGCCAGCAGGGGGCTAGGTCGAACGGGGGAGCAGTTCTTC
CASRGLGRTGEQFF
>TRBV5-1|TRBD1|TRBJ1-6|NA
TGCGCCAGCAGCTCGTCGGGACAGCCTAATTCACCCCTCCACTTT
CASSSSGQPNSPLHF
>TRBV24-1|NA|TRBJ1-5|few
TGTGCCACCAGTGAACAGAATCAGCCCCAGCATTTT
CATSEQNQPQHF
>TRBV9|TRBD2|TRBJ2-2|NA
TGTGCCAGCAGCTCGCTAGCGGGCCCCAACACCGGGGAGCTGTTTTTT
CASSSLAGPNTGELFF
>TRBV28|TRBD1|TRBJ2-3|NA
TGTGCCAGCAGTTCGGACAGGGCGCAAGATACGCAGTATTTT
CASSSDRAQDTQYF
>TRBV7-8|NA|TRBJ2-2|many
TGTGCCAGCAGCCCTTATGTCGGGGGCCGGAGGACCGGGGAGCTGTTTTTT
CASSPYVGGRRTGELFF
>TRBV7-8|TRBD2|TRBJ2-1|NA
TGTGCCAGCAGCCTAGATGCTAGCGGGGGCCTACACTCCTACAATGAGCAGTTCTTC
CASSLDASGGLHSYNEQFF
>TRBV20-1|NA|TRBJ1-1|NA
TGCAGTGCTAGAGTTACTCAGGGCATGAACACTGAAGCTTTCTTT
CSARVTQGMNTEAFF
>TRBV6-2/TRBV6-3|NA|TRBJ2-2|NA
TGTGCCAGCCAAAGGGGCGGGAACACCGGGGAGCTGTTTTTT
CASQRGGNTGELFF
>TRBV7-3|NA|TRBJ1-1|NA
TGTGCCAGCAGCTTAGGGGCCAGCTTGAACACTGAAGCTTTCTTT
CASSLGASLNTEAFF
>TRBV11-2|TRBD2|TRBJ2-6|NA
TGTGCCAGCAGCCCGGGGGGAAACTCTGGGGCCAACGTCCTGACTTTC
CASSPGGNSGANVLTF
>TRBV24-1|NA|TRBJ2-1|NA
TGTGCCACCAGTGACCCGCCCCTCGATGAGCAGTTCTTC
CATSDPPLDEQFF
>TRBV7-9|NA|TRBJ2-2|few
TGTGCCAGCAGCTTAGCGGGCAGGACGGCCGGGGAGCTGTTTTTT
CASSLAGRTAGELFF
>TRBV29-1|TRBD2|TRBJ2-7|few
TGCAGCGTTGAGACGATGACTAGCGCTACCTACGAGCAGTACTTC
CSVETMTSATYEQYF
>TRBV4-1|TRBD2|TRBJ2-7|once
TGCGCCAGCAGCCCGCGGGGGGGGTTAAACTACGAGCAGTACTTC
CASSPRGGLNYEQYF
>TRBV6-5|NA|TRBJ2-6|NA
TGTGCCAGCAGCCACGAGGCCACTAACTCTGGGGCCAACGTCCTGACTTTC
CASSHEATNSGANVLTF
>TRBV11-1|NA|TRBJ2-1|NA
TGTGCCAGCAGCTGGGACACCTACAATGAGCAGTTCTTC
CASSWDTYNEQFF
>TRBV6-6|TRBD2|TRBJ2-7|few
TGTGCCAGCAGATCCCCGTCCAGCGGGAGCTCCTACGAGCAGTACTTC
CASRSPSSGSSYEQYF
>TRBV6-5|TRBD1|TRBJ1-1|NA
TGTGCCAGCAATGGACAGGGGGCTGTCGAAGCTTTCTTT
CASNGQGAVEAFF